This TCR beta chain was recorded in a study of blood T cell repertoires in COVID-19. Study-wide background: Donors in the United States, Italy and Spain gave samples during acute or convalescent COVID-19.

Looked up from germline, CDR1 is DFQATT and CDR2 is SNEGSKA (reference sequence). V was pared by 3 bases and J by 4 bases, with 9 bases of the junction left unmatched. The length of the CDR3 is 14 residues. Here immunoSEQ multiplex PCR was the method, and the copy in TCRdb shows in-frame clones only, minus some. The data contain about 480,000 clones, roughly 87% of them singletons. Categorization into cohorts depended on clinical history that participants reported. This clone was found once. This receptor was obtained from a woman younger than 35 with acute COVID-19. V and J are TRBV20-1 and TRBJ2-7; 7 nucleotides match TRBD1. Material: PBMCs or T cells enriched from blood (not recorded which). CDR3 region: CSASKGQSGYEQYF. Written as DNA, the CDR3 is TGCAGTGCTAGTAAGGGACAGAGCGGATACGAGCAGTACTTC.